The present T cell receptor beta chain was sequenced within a study of blood T cells in healthy people across ages. Germline V gives CDR1 SGHTA, CDR2 FQGNSA. V gave up 7 bases and J gave up 2 bases, with 5 bases separating them. This CDR3 is 11 amino acids long. A second PCR of roughly 6 to 12 cycles used a sample-barcoded 5' primer and a J-beta primer mix. A single record per CDR3 protein comes from TCRdb applying MiXCR to the 5' RACE reads. Of about 940,000 distinct CDR3 sequences listed, around 46% were seen once; the top ten hold 13%. Source material: blood. V is TRBV7-2 and J is TRBJ2-5; D gene ambiguous. The receptor was derived from a man aged 25 to 45 in good health. The CDR3 is CASTAQETQYF. CDR3 sequence (DNA): TGTGCCAGCACCGCGCAAGAGACCCAGTACTTC. Combining the CDR3 with reference TRBV7-2 and TRBJ2-5 gives the whole variable domain GAGVSQSPSNKVTEKGKDVELRCDPISGHTALYWYRQSLGQGLEFLIYFQGNSAPDKSGLPSDRFSAERTGGSVSTLTIQRTQQEDSAVYLCASTAQETQYFGPGTRLLVL.